The 8 T cell receptor beta chains below come from one sample, sequenced in a study of blood T cell repertoires in COVID-19. Generated by immunoSEQ multiplex PCR, the TCRdb table keeps only in-frame clones and is missing some. Among about 120,000 clones listed, 85% to 90% were seen once. Sequenced sample: peripheral blood. These receptors were taken from a woman aged 55-69 years with COVID-19, enrolled during active disease.

The gene calls are TRBV7-9 and TRBJ2-3; D possibly corresponds to TRBD2 (5 bases). Germline V gene sequence: CDR1 SEHNR, CDR2 FQNEAQ (reference sequence). The CDR3 covers 15 residues. V dropped 5 bases and J dropped 3 bases, with 15 bases sitting between them. CDR3 nucleotides: TGTGCCAGCAGCCTCCGGGGTTCTGAGACAGATACGCAGTATTTT. Translation gives CASSLRGSETDTQYF.

The rearrangement uses TRBV11-1 and TRBJ1-1, with 10 bases matching TRBD1. The V gene's germline CDR1 is SGHAT and CDR2 FQDESV (reference sequence). The V gene end was trimmed by 1 base and the J gene end by 8 bases; junction bases not matched to a gene: 4. The CDR3 sequence is 14 residues long. The DNA for the CDR3 is TGTGCCAGCAGCTTAGAAGGGGACAGGGGCGAAGCTTTCTTT. Translating gives CASSLEGDRGEAFF.

The chain carries TRBV4-2 and TRBJ2-4; TRBD2 might be the D (5 bases). This CDR3 has 16 residues. Germline CDR1 reads LGHNA; CDR2 reads YNFKEQ. Deletions cut 0 bases from V and 2 bases from J, with 11 bases between. In nucleotides, the CDR3 is TGTGCCAGCAGCCAAGACCCCGGGGATACCAAAAACATTCAGTACTTC. Translation gives CASSQDPGDTKNIQYF.

The CDR3 here is CASSQDRGTGYTDTQYF. CDR3 nucleotides: TGTGCCAGCAGCCAAGATAGGGGGACAGGGTACACAGATACGCAGTATTTT. This chain uses TRBV4-2 with TRBJ2-3, with TRBD1 identical over 9 bases. The CDR3 runs 17 residues. Trimming cost V 0 bases and J 2 bases; bases outside gene matches: 6. Germline V gene lookup returns CDR1 LGHNA and CDR2 YNFKEQ.

The rearrangement joins TRBV5-4 to TRBJ2-7; maybe TRBD1 (7 bases). The CDR3 is 13 residues long. Trimming stripped 4 bases from V and 5 bases from J, with 13 bases between. Germline assignment: CDR1 SGHNT and CDR2 YYREEE (reference sequence). The DNA of the CDR3 is TGTGCCAGCAGCCAGGGGGGTTTGCACGAGCAGTACTTC. This gives the protein CASSQGGLHEQYF.

The chain employs TRBV4-1 and TRBJ1-3; no firm D call. The CDR3 length is 15 residues. Germline CDR1 and CDR2: MGHRA and YSYEKL. V lost 1 base and J 0 bases, leaving 7 bases between the germline ends. The CDR3 protein is CASSQGRSSGNTIYF. CDR3 DNA sequence: TGCGCCAGCAGCCAAGGACGGAGCTCTGGAAACACCATATATTTT.

V gene TRBV5-4 combines with J gene TRBJ2-7; tentative D call: TRBD1 (6 bases). Germline CDR1 and CDR2: SGHNT and YYREEE (reference sequence). Trimming left V 4 bases short and J 0 bases short, with 17 bases between. This CDR3 contains 16 residues. The CDR3 DNA reads as TGTGCCAGCAGCCGAGTGGACACAGGGCTCTCCTACGAGCAGTACTTC. Translation: CASSRVDTGLSYEQYF.

This rearrangement joins TRBV6-2 or TRBV6-3 to TRBJ2-5; 8 nucleotides align to TRBD1. V lost 4 bases to trimming and J lost 0 bases; unmatched junction nucleotides: 10. The CDR3 extends over 17 amino acids. CDR1 and CDR2 from the germline V gene are MNHEY and SVGEGT. The DNA for the CDR3 is TGTGCCAGCAGTTGGATCGCGGACAGGGAGTACCAAGAGACCCAGTACTTC. Residues: CASSWIADREYQETQYF.